The rows below give T cell receptor beta chains drawn from one sample of a study of T cells of healthy individuals. TCRdb used MiXCR to reprocess the 5' RACE reads, holding one entry per CDR3 protein. The top ten hold around 16% of the sample, which has 50,000 to 55,000 distinct CDR3 sequences, roughly 14% seen once. The receptors were gathered from a human donor in good health. The CDR3 runs from the conserved cysteine through the conserved F or W. The D gene is left open where the match is weak. Clone size is given for some rows only: seen once, a few or many times, or a class if the clone is expanded.

V	J	size	D	CDR3	DNA
TRBV7-9	TRBJ1-3	.	.	CASSFKNGAPFTIYF	TGTGCCAGCAGCTTCAAAAACGGGGCGCCTTTCACCATATATTTT
TRBV11-3	TRBJ2-1	.	.	CASSLGSGLYNEQFF	TGTGCCAGCAGCCTCGGCAGCGGCCTTTACAATGAGCAGTTCTTC
TRBV12-3/TRBV12-4	TRBJ2-3	many	TRBD2	CASSSGLAGEADTQYF	TGTGCCAGCAGTTCGGGACTAGCGGGAGAAGCAGATACGCAGTATTTT
TRBV3-1	TRBJ1-4	.	.	CASSQDPGSGEKLFF	TGTGCCAGCAGCCAAGACCCAGGGTCTGGAGAAAAACTGTTTTTT
TRBV12-5	TRBJ2-3	.	.	CASGAADTQYF	TGTGCTAGTGGAGCTGCAGATACGCAGTATTTT
TRBV20-1	TRBJ2-1	medium-sized	.	CSASDYNNEQFF	TGCAGTGCTAGTGACTACAACAATGAGCAGTTCTTC
TRBV2	TRBJ1-3	.	.	CASRPQTDTIYF	TGTGCCAGCAGGCCCCAAACGGACACCATATATTTT
TRBV5-8	TRBJ2-2	many	TRBD1	CASTPGQTDTGELFF	TGTGCCAGCACCCCGGGACAGACCGACACCGGGGAGCTGTTTTTT
TRBV7-2	TRBJ2-3	few	TRBD2	CASSPGGGTDTQYF	TGTGCCAGCAGCCCCGGGGGGGGCACAGATACGCAGTATTTT
TRBV4-2	TRBJ2-1	few	.	CASSQDRLREQFF	TGCGCCAGCAGCCAAGATCGCCTCCGTGAGCAGTTCTTC
TRBV20-1	TRBJ2-7	many	TRBD1	CSARMSFPGQGTYEQYF	TGCAGTGCTAGAATGAGCTTTCCGGGACAGGGGACCTACGAGCAGTACTTC
TRBV20-1	TRBJ1-2	few	TRBD1	CSADVRQGLEGYTF	TGCAGTGCTGACGTAAGACAGGGGCTGGAAGGCTACACCTTC
TRBV12-3/TRBV12-4	TRBJ2-5	.	TRBD1	CASRLGQSRETQYF	TGTGCCAGCAGACTGGGACAGTCGAGGGAGACCCAGTACTTC
TRBV20-1	TRBJ1-3	few	TRBD1	CSARGEGGYFSGNTIYF	TGCAGTGCTAGAGGAGAAGGGGGCTATTTCTCTGGAAACACCATATATTTT
TRBV20-1	TRBJ2-5	few	TRBD1	CSARGDQGARETQYF	TGCAGTGCTAGAGGTGACCAGGGGGCTCGGGAGACCCAGTACTTC
TRBV14	TRBJ2-4	.	.	CASSLAWNIQYF	TGTGCCAGCAGCCTAGCGTGGAACATTCAGTACTTC
TRBV5-6	TRBJ2-7	many	.	CASSKTRGGHYEQYF	TGTGCCAGCAGCAAAACGAGGGGTGGGCACTACGAGCAGTACTTC
TRBV7-2	TRBJ2-2	.	.	CASRAGSGELFF	TGTGCCAGCAGGGCAGGGTCCGGGGAGCTGTTTTTT
TRBV7-9	TRBJ2-5	.	TRBD1	CASSATDRVETQYF	TGTGCCAGCAGCGCGACCGACAGGGTAGAGACCCAGTACTTC
TRBV5-1	TRBJ1-4	many	.	CASSLQGSDEKLFF	TGCGCCAGCAGCTTACAGGGATCCGATGAAAAACTGTTTTTT
TRBV9	TRBJ1-5	many	TRBD1	CASSSTGGRNQPQHF	TGTGCCAGCAGCTCGACAGGGGGTCGCAATCAGCCCCAGCATTTT
TRBV9	TRBJ2-4	.	TRBD1	CASSPQTGGSDIQYF	TGTGCCAGCAGCCCCCAGACAGGGGGAAGCGACATTCAGTACTTC
TRBV18	TRBJ1-5	.	.	CASSPGVGNQPQHF	TGTGCCAGCTCACCCGGGGTAGGCAATCAGCCCCAGCATTTT